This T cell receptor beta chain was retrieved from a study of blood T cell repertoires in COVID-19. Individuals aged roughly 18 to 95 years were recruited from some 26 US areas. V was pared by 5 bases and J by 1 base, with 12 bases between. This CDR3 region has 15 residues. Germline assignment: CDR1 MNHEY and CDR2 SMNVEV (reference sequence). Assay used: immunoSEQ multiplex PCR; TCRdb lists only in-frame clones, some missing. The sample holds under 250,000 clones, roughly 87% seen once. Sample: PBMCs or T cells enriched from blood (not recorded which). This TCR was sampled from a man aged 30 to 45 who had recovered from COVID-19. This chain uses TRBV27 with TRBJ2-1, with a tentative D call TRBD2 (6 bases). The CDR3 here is CASSRSGNSYNEQFF. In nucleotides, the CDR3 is TGTGCCAGCAGTCGTAGCGGAAATTCCTACAATGAGCAGTTCTTC.